This record concerns one TCR beta chain sequence. The study used treatment-naive patients who had stable or active relapsing-remitting disease as multiple sclerosis controls. cDNA came from roughly 0.5 to 1 ug RNA primed by random hexamers. TCRdb independently ran MiXCR on the immunoSEQ multiplex PCR reads; one entry per CDR3 protein. In the table there are around 200,000 distinct CDR3 sequences, roughly 95% of which are singletons. This sample was taken from a study of CD8 T cells in Susac syndrome. V lost 0 bases to trimming and J lost 6 bases, with 12 bases between them. Germline V gene lookup returns CDR1 SGHDT and CDR2 YYEEEE. The CDR3 covers 15 residues.

The sequencing sample was made of CD4+ T cells from PBMCs. The receptor comes from a human donor with multiple sclerosis. This chain connects TRBV5-6 to TRBJ2-2; no firm D call. The CDR3 sequence: CASSLAPNGAGELFF. CDR3 coding DNA: TGTGCCAGCAGCTTGGCCCCAAACGGAGCCGGGGAGCTGTTTTTT.